The sequence of this TCR beta chain was determined in a study of graft-versus-host responses after intestinal transplantation. Study background: As for transplant type, recipients had multivisceral, liver-intestinal, or isolated intestinal grafts. Anti-thymocyte globulin was used for induction in all recipients, who then took tacrolimus and steroids for 2 to 4 years.

Trimming took 8 bases from V and 6 from J; bases not matched to a gene: 10. The CDR3 sequence is 15 residues long. From germline, CDR1 is WNHNN and CDR2 SYGVQD (reference sequence). This clone appeared a single time. The antigen is undetermined. Clones were sequenced by immunoSEQ multiplex PCR, and TCRdb holds only the in-frame ones, with some missing. The table includes 90,000 to 130,000 clones, 85% to 95% detected once. V usage is TRBV10-1 and J usage is TRBJ2-1; 10 bases fit TRBD2. The material sequenced was unstimulated CD8+ T cells sorted from spleen or lymph node cells, taken before intestinal transplant. The source is a human donor who received an intestinal transplant. CDR3 DNA: TGCGCCAGCCCAAATAGCGGGACTAGCGTCAATGAGCAGTTCTTC. Protein product: CASPNSGTSVNEQFF.